The subject of this entry is one T cell receptor (beta chain). The sample originates from a study of T cell changes during pregnancy in multiple sclerosis. Data came from immunoSEQ multiplex PCR; TCRdb stores just in-frame clones and leaves some out. The table records roughly 110,000 clones, 85% to 95% of them present only once. This CDR3 has 14 amino acids. Germline V lookup: CDR1 GTSNPN, CDR2 SVGIG (reference sequence). The receptor was isolated from a female donor in good health, enrolled as a control in a pregnancy study. The rearrangement links TRBV30 to TRBJ2-5, with 7 nucleotides matching TRBD1. The J call is uncertain, as TRBJ2-7 better fits the DNA end. The material sequenced was peripheral blood, taken in the third trimester of pregnancy. CDR3 coding DNA: TGTGCCTGGAGAACGGGACAGAGAAGCTACGAGCAGTACTTC. This encodes CAWRTGQRSYEQYF.